A selection of T cell receptor beta chains follows, all from one sample in a study of blood T cell repertoires in COVID-19. Some clones are missing from TCRdb's copy, which holds only in-frame ones; the method was immunoSEQ multiplex PCR. The sample lists roughly 24,000 clones; over 75% were seen once. The sequencing input was peripheral blood. These receptors were obtained from a woman of 80 years or more with acute or convalescent COVID-19. CDR3s include the opening cysteine and the closing phenylalanine or tryptophan. A D gene is named only where the DNA matches it firmly. Size tells how often a clone was seen (once, few, many) or the class of an expanded clone, and some rows leave it out.

>NA|NA|TRBV5-1|TRBJ2-5
CASSYGSASSIETQYF
TGCGCCAGCAGCTACGGTAGCGCTAGCAGCATAGAGACCCAGTACTTC
>NA|NA|TRBV10-1|TRBJ1-2
CASSETKTGGYTF
TGCGCCAGCAGTGAGACTAAGACCGGAGGCTACACCTTC
>NA|NA|TRBV19|TRBJ2-1
CASSHTGPPTNEQFF
TGTGCCAGTAGCCACACAGGGCCCCCCACCAATGAGCAGTTCTTC
>TRBD1|NA|TRBV6-5|TRBJ1-2
CASSYSPTGGNYGYTF
TGTGCCAGCAGTTACTCGCCGACAGGGGGCAACTATGGCTACACCTTC
>NA|NA|TRBV10-1|TRBJ2-2
CASSERGGELFF
TGCGCCAGCAGTGAGAGGGGCGGGGAGCTGTTTTTT
>NA|once|TRBV6-1|TRBJ1-2
CASSEVGGSLGYTF
TGTGCCAGCAGTGAAGTTGGCGGGAGCTTGGGCTACACCTTC
>TRBD2|NA|TRBV5-4|TRBJ2-1
CASSFGSGAYNEQFF
TGTGCCAGCAGCTTCGGTAGCGGGGCCTACAATGAGCAGTTCTTC
>NA|NA|TRBV6-1|TRBJ1-1
CASSDGQRYTEAFF
TGTGCCAGCAGTGATGGACAGAGATACACTGAAGCTTTCTTT
>NA|NA|TRBV3-1/TRBV3-2|TRBJ1-2
CASSHADRRAGGYTF
TGTGCCAGCAGCCATGCCGACAGGCGCGCAGGTGGCTACACCTTC
>NA|NA|TRBV9|TRBJ1-2
CASSVAQGPYGYTF
TGTGCCAGCAGCGTAGCTCAGGGCCCCTATGGCTACACCTTC
>NA|few|TRBV7-6|TRBJ2-7
CASSLRVESFDEQYF
TGTGCCAGCAGCTTAAGAGTCGAATCCTTTGACGAGCAGTACTTC
>NA|NA|TRBV5-1|TRBJ1-1
CASSLETGLLNTEAFF
TGCGCCAGCAGCTTGGAGACAGGCCTGCTGAACACTGAAGCTTTCTTT
>NA|NA|TRBV6-2/TRBV6-3|TRBJ1-4
CASSYVSATNEKLFF
TGTGCCAGCAGTTACGTGTCTGCAACTAATGAAAAACTGTTTTTT
>NA|NA|TRBV3-1/TRBV3-2|TRBJ1-1
CASSQSRQAPRQNTEAFF
TGTGCCAGCAGCCAATCCCGACAGGCACCACGCCAGAACACTGAAGCTTTCTTT
>NA|NA|TRBV4-1|TRBJ1-2
CASSQESYGYTF
TGCGCCAGCAGCCAAGAGAGCTATGGCTACACCTTC
>NA|NA|TRBV6-5|TRBJ2-1
CASSSPGRATNEQFF
TGTGCCAGCAGTTCCCCCGGGAGAGCCACCAATGAGCAGTTCTTC
>TRBD1|NA|TRBV25-1|TRBJ1-1
CASRGTGEVTEAFF
TGTGCCAGCAGGGGGACAGGGGAGGTCACTGAAGCTTTCTTT
>TRBD2|NA|TRBV2|TRBJ2-1
CASTIAGGPYNEQFF
TGTGCCAGCACCATAGCGGGGGGACCCTACAATGAGCAGTTCTTC
>NA|NA|TRBV5-1|TRBJ1-1
CASSPRGGNTEAFF
TGCGCCAGCAGCCCCAGAGGAGGGAACACTGAAGCTTTCTTT
>NA|NA|TRBV19|TRBJ2-7
CASSYGGPPKDEQYF
TGTGCCAGTAGTTACGGGGGGCCCCCCAAGGACGAGCAGTACTTC
>TRBD1|NA|TRBV7-2|TRBJ2-3
CASSSTGAPADTQYF
TGTGCCAGCAGCTCCACAGGGGCGCCCGCAGATACGCAGTATTTT
>TRBD1|NA|TRBV7-8|TRBJ1-1
CASSLADRAGTEAFF
TGTGCCAGCAGCTTAGCGGACAGGGCGGGCACTGAAGCTTTCTTT
>TRBD2|NA|TRBV5-4|TRBJ2-3
CASSTRLAGGFTDTQYF
TGTGCCAGCAGCACGAGACTAGCGGGGGGGTTCACAGATACGCAGTATTTT
>NA|NA|TRBV9|TRBJ2-1
CASSVAEGASYNEQFF
TGTGCCAGCAGCGTAGCCGAGGGAGCTTCCTACAATGAGCAGTTCTTC
>TRBD1|NA|TRBV18|TRBJ1-1
CASSPLGQGDTEAFF
TGTGCCAGCTCACCCTTGGGACAGGGGGACACTGAAGCTTTCTTT
>TRBD2|NA|TRBV4-3|TRBJ2-4
CASSQEMGAGAKNIQYF
TGCGCCAGCAGCCAAGAGATGGGAGCGGGGGCCAAAAACATTCAGTACTTC
>NA|NA|TRBV6-5|TRBJ1-2
CASSYSRGNYGYTF
TGTGCCAGCAGTTACTCCCGGGGGAACTATGGCTACACCTTC
>TRBD1|NA|TRBV18|TRBJ2-1
CASSLRQGSKGDNEQFF
TGTGCCAGCTCATTGCGACAGGGCTCTAAAGGGGACAATGAGCAGTTCTTC
>NA|NA|TRBV7-9|TRBJ1-4
CASSKNRNQDEKLFF
TGTGCCAGCAGTAAGAACAGAAACCAGGATGAAAAACTGTTTTTT
>NA|NA|TRBV7-9|TRBJ2-5
CASSLAGQPGRTQYF
TGTGCCAGCAGCTTAGCAGGGCAGCCGGGGAGGACCCAGTACTTC
>TRBD2|once|TRBV30|TRBJ2-7
CAWSVGLAGPRSSYEQYF
TGTGCCTGGAGTGTAGGGCTAGCGGGGCCAAGGAGCTCCTACGAGCAGTACTTC
>NA|NA|TRBV19|TRBJ1-2
CASSTSGTNYGYTF
TGTGCCAGTAGTACGTCAGGGACTAACTATGGCTACACCTTC
>NA|NA|TRBV4-3|TRBJ2-4
CASSQDFSQSKNIQYF
TGCGCCAGCAGCCAAGATTTCTCACAGAGCAAAAACATTCAGTACTTC
>NA|NA|TRBV7-2|TRBJ2-5
CAGARRVGQETQYF
TGTGCCGGAGCGCGCAGGGTCGGCCAAGAGACCCAGTACTTC
>NA|NA|TRBV20-1|TRBJ1-1
CSATRGLLRF
TGCAGTGCTACTAGGGGGTTACTTCGGTTT
>TRBD2|NA|TRBV25-1|TRBJ2-7
CASSERTSGSGEQYF
TGTGCCAGCAGTGAAAGGACTAGCGGGAGTGGCGAGCAGTACTTC
>NA|NA|TRBV6-2/TRBV6-3|TRBJ2-4
CASSSVFFGVENIQYF
TGTGCCAGCAGCTCCGTGTTTTTCGGGGTCGAAAACATTCAGTACTTC
>TRBD2|NA|TRBV11-2|TRBJ2-1
CASSSALGTGGGNEQFF
TGTGCCAGCAGCTCGGCTTTGGGGACGGGCGGGGGGAATGAGCAGTTCTTC
>NA|NA|TRBV6-5|TRBJ2-7
CASIWQGAYEQYF
TGTGCCAGTATCTGGCAGGGCGCGTACGAGCAGTACTTC
>NA|once|TRBV6-5|TRBJ1-5
CASTGPQVSRQPQHF
TGTGCCAGCACCGGCCCTCAGGTGAGTCGGCAGCCCCAGCATTTT
>NA|NA|TRBV19|TRBJ1-5
CGGGGTLDQPQHF
TGTGGCGGGGGGGGGACTCTCGATCAGCCCCAGCATTTT
>TRBD1|NA|TRBV24-1|TRBJ2-3
CATSDRGLDTQYF
TGTGCCACCAGTGACAGGGGGCTGGATACGCAGTATTTT
>NA|few|TRBV7-6|TRBJ1-2
CASSLSPGNYGYTF
TGTGCCAGCAGCTTATCCCCGGGGAACTATGGCTACACCTTC
>NA|once|TRBV20-1|TRBJ2-3
CSASNEGSAIVDTQYF
TGCAGTGCTAGTAACGAGGGTAGCGCAATCGTGGATACGCAGTATTTT
>NA|NA|TRBV7-2|TRBJ2-7
CASSYESTAGYEQYF
TGTGCCAGCAGCTACGAATCGACAGCGGGCTACGAGCAGTACTTC
>TRBD2|once|TRBV11-2|TRBJ2-2
CASSLSLARANTGELFF
TGTGCCAGCAGCTTGTCACTAGCGCGCGCGAACACCGGGGAGCTGTTTTTT
>TRBD1|NA|TRBV7-8|TRBJ2-3
CASSFWDRGRSSTDTQYF
TGTGCCAGCAGCTTTTGGGACAGGGGAAGATCCAGCACAGATACGCAGTATTTT
>NA|NA|TRBV6-5|TRBJ2-1
CASSRGASRNEQFF
TGTGCCAGCAGTCGGGGGGCTAGTCGGAATGAGCAGTTCTTC
>NA|NA|TRBV30|TRBJ2-3
CAWSPGSSRDTQYF
TGTGCCTGGAGTCCAGGGTCTTCAAGAGATACGCAGTATTTT
>NA|NA|TRBV2|TRBJ1-5
CASSDLGGYQPQHF
TGTGCCAGCAGTGATCTCGGCGGCTATCAGCCCCAGCATTTT
>NA|NA|TRBV4-1|TRBJ2-7
CASSQDLGRSSLVPYEQYF
TGCGCCAGCAGCCAAGATCTGGGCCGGTCCTCCCTCGTCCCCTACGAGCAGTACTTC
>NA|NA|TRBV19|TRBJ1-4
CASSYSQGAANEKLFF
TGTGCCAGTAGTTATTCCCAGGGTGCGGCTAATGAAAAACTGTTTTTT
>NA|once|TRBV6-5|TRBJ1-1
CASIPLKGGAEAFF
TGTGCCAGCATCCCCTTGAAGGGGGGGGCTGAAGCTTTCTTT
>NA|NA|TRBV15|TRBJ2-7
CATSRGGGSYEQYF
TGTGCCACCAGCAGAGGAGGGGGCTCCTACGAGCAGTACTTC
>TRBD2|NA|TRBV2|TRBJ2-1
CASSGGRATNEQFF
TGTGCCAGCAGTGGGGGGAGGGCGACCAATGAGCAGTTCTTC
>TRBD2|once|TRBV7-9|TRBJ2-1
CASSLAPGLVGHEQFF
TGTGCCAGCAGCTTAGCGCCGGGACTAGTCGGCCATGAGCAGTTCTTC
>TRBD2|NA|TRBV5-5|TRBJ2-6
CASSPVGGSGGANVLTF
TGTGCCAGCAGTCCCGTGGGGGGGAGTGGAGGGGCCAACGTCCTGACTTTC
>NA|NA|TRBV29-1|TRBJ1-1
CSVSGQLNTEAFF
TGCAGCGTTTCGGGACAATTGAACACTGAAGCTTTCTTT
>NA|once|TRBV7-9|TRBJ2-3
CASSYYRTSTDTQYF
TGTGCCAGCAGCTACTACCGCACGTCCACAGATACGCAGTATTTT